Presented here are 18 T cell receptor beta chains from one specimen sequenced in a study of cytomegalovirus exposure and HLA in healthy donors. PCR employed 60 Vbeta and 13 Jbeta primers. The protocol was immunoSEQ multiplex PCR, while the TCRdb copy is restricted to in-frame clones and leaves out a portion. In the table there are roughly 100,000 clones, around 74% of which are singletons. Sequenced input: PBMCs. The receptors here all came from a man between 35 and 55 years old in good health and CMV-seropositive.

The gene calls are TRBV10-3 and TRBJ2-7, with TRBD1 matching 7 bases. The CDR3 has 15 residues. V shed 2 bases, J shed 4 bases, and the junction held 8 bases outside the gene matches. Per germline, CDR1 ENHRY and CDR2 SYGVKD. CDR3 amino acids: CAISETDRLLYEQYF. For the CDR3, the DNA is TGTGCCATCAGTGAGACGGACAGGCTCCTATACGAGCAGTACTTC.

The rearrangement joins TRBV27 to TRBJ2-2; 7 nucleotides line up with TRBD1. The CDR3 is made up of 14 amino acids. J lost 5 bases, V lost 6 bases, and 6 bases had no gene match. CDR1 is MNHEY and CDR2 is SMNVEV in the germline V gene (reference sequence). The DNA for the CDR3 is TGTGCCAGCAGACCATCAGGGGGAACCGGGGAGCTGTTTTTT. Amino acid sequence: CASRPSGGTGELFF.

The V and J genes are TRBV7-2 and TRBJ1-5; no definite D call. V lost 8 bases to trimming and J lost 4 bases, with 9 bases between them. Germline V gene sequence: CDR1 SGHTA, CDR2 FQGNSA. This CDR3 has 12 amino acids. The CDR3 reads CASSNRNQPQHF. The CDR3 nucleotides read TGTGCCAGCTCCAACAGAAATCAGCCCCAGCATTTT.

V usage is TRBV19 and J usage is TRBJ2-1; maybe TRBD2 (6 bases). The CDR3 covers 14 residues. Germline lookup yields CDR1 LNHDA and CDR2 SQIVND (reference sequence). Trimming took off 7 bases at V and 6 bases at J, with 16 bases between the two ends. The DNA of the CDR3 is TGTGCCAGTACCGGGCCTCGGGGGAGCAATGAGCAGTTCTTC. Its translation is CASTGPRGSNEQFF.

The genes are TRBV7-9 and TRBJ1-1; 7 positions agree with TRBD1. The CDR3 runs 13 residues. The V gene's germline CDR1 is SEHNR and CDR2 FQNEAQ (reference sequence). The trim removed 5 bases at V and 4 bases at J, leaving 4 bases unmatched. The CDR3 sequence: CASSRQGLTEAFF. In DNA, the CDR3 is TGTGCCAGCAGCCGACAGGGCCTCACTGAAGCTTTCTTT.

The V call is TRBV30, the J call TRBJ1-2; D might be TRBD1 (5 bases). Germline CDR1 GTSNPN, CDR2 SVGIG (reference sequence). Trimming left V 4 bases short and J 1 base short, with 13 bases between. The CDR3 contains 14 residues. CDR3 amino acids: CAWNPRDCNYGYTF. The CDR3 coding sequence is TGTGCCTGGAACCCTCGGGACTGTAACTATGGCTACACCTTC. Supplemented by reference TRBV30 and TRBJ1-2, the full variable domain reads SQTIHQWPATLVQPVGSPLSLECTVEGTSNPNLYWYRQAAGRGLQLLFYSVGIGQISSEVPQNLSASRPQDRQFILSSKKLLLSDSGFYLCAWNPRDCNYGYTFGSGTRLTVV.

The chain joins TRBV12-5 to TRBJ2-3; 14 bases are a match to TRBD2. This CDR3 region has 20 residues. Germline V CDR1 and CDR2: LGHNT, FRNRAP. The V and J ends lost 1 base and 2 bases, in that order; junction bases with no gene match: 11. The CDR3 region has the DNA TGTGCTAGTGGTTTGGGAGGGGGGACTAGCGGGGGATCGACCACAGATACGCAGTATTTT. This gives the protein CASGLGGGTSGGSTTDTQYF. Together with reference TRBV12-5 and TRBJ2-3, the CDR3 gives the full variable domain: DARVTQTPRHKVTEMGQEVTMRCQPILGHNTVFWYRQTMMQGLELLAYFRNRAPLDDSGMPKDRFSAEMPDATLATLKIQPSEPRDSAVYFCASGLGGGTSGGSTTDTQYFGPGTRLTVL.

The V and J genes are TRBV28 and TRBJ1-1; D is perhaps TRBD1 (5 bases). This CDR3 contains 13 residues. V was cut by 2 bases and J by 6 bases, with 10 bases left in between. CDR1 and CDR2 (germline): MDHEN, SYDVKM. The CDR3 DNA sequence: TGTGCCAGCAGTTTAGTCAGGGTCTCTGAAGCTTTCTTT. Protein product: CASSLVRVSEAFF.

This clone was detected only once. The J gene is TRBJ2-3, the V gene TRBV5-4; 9 positions agree with TRBD2. The J segment lost 2 bases and the V segment lost 4 bases, leaving 8 bases of the junction unmatched. The CDR3 sequence is 16 residues long. The V gene's germline CDR1 is SGHNT and CDR2 YYREEE (reference sequence). CDR3 sequence reads: CASSLQAGGTTDTQYF. For the CDR3, the DNA is TGTGCCAGCAGCCTCCAAGCGGGGGGAACCACAGATACGCAGTATTTT.

V and J are TRBV4-1 and TRBJ1-6; D might be TRBD1 (6 bases). CDR1 is MGHRA, CDR2 YSYEKL, per germline. The germline V and J ends were trimmed by 4 bases and 0 bases, with 13 bases remaining between them. This CDR3 is 17 amino acids long. The CDR3 sequence: CASSRGQLSSYNSPLHF. CDR3 in DNA: TGCGCCAGCAGCCGAGGACAGCTGAGCTCCTATAATTCACCCCTCCACTTT.

This clone was observed a single time. The V call is TRBV5-4, the J call TRBJ2-6; the D gene is possibly TRBD1 (5 bases). The CDR3 has 15 residues. V was cut by 4 bases and J by 0 bases, with 8 bases left in between. Germline V gene sequence: CDR1 SGHNT, CDR2 YYREEE (reference sequence). The CDR3 DNA sequence: TGTGCCAGCAGCAATCAGGGCTCTGGGGCCAACGTCCTGACTTTC. Its translation: CASSNQGSGANVLTF. The whole variable domain, remainder taken from reference TRBV5-4 and TRBJ2-6, is ETGVTQSPTHLIKTRGQQVTLRCSSQSGHNTVSWYQQALGQGPQFIFQYYREEENGRGNFPPRFSGLQFPNYSSELNVNALELDDSALYLCASSNQGSGANVLTFGAGSRLTVL.

This clone has a single count. This rearrangement joins TRBV4-1 to TRBJ1-3; D is ambiguous. CDR1 and CDR2 (germline): MGHRA, YSYEKL. The CDR3 covers 18 residues. Trimming left V 3 bases short and J 0 bases short, with 18 bases between. For the CDR3, the DNA is TGCGCCAGCAGCCACCCCACCCGACAATTCCCCTCTGGAAACACCATATATTTT. Translation gives CASSHPTRQFPSGNTIYF.

The chain is built from TRBV6-6 and TRBJ2-7; weak D call: TRBD1 (6 bases). Trimming took off 6 bases at V and 5 bases at J, with 11 bases between the two ends. CDR3 length: 12 amino acids. CDR1 is MNHNY and CDR2 is SVGAGI in the germline V gene (reference sequence). The CDR3, as DNA: TGTGCCAGCAGGAAACAGGGTGACGAGCAGTACTTC. Its protein product is CASRKQGDEQYF.

This clone has just a few counts. The chain has TRBV10-1 and TRBJ1-4; 7 bases line up with TRBD1. Germline V gene lookup returns CDR1 WNHNN and CDR2 SYGVQD (reference sequence). There are 15 residues in the CDR3. Trimming cost V 6 bases and J 0 bases; bases outside gene matches: 4. The DNA for the CDR3 is TGCGCCAGCAGCGCCGGGACAGCAACTAATGAAAAACTGTTTTTT. This sequence encodes CASSAGTATNEKLFF.

This chain uses TRBV6-6 with TRBJ1-1; a weak D match, TRBD1 (6 bases). The CDR3 is 12 residues long. Looked up from germline, CDR1 is MNHNY and CDR2 is SVGAGI (reference sequence). The V and J ends lost 4 bases and 7 bases respectively, with 10 bases between them. CDR3 amino acids: CASSFTDSEAFF. CDR3 DNA sequence: TGTGCCAGCAGTTTCACGGACAGTGAAGCTTTCTTT.

The chain employs TRBV19 and TRBJ2-2, with D unclear. This CDR3 region has 14 residues. CDR1 is LNHDA, CDR2 SQIVND, per germline (reference sequence). V was pared by 3 bases and J by 0 bases, with 5 bases between. CDR3 DNA: TGTGCCAGTAGTATTACAGCGAACACCGGGGAGCTGTTTTTT. This encodes CASSITANTGELFF.

The table lists this clone with a few counts. CDR3 sequence reads: CASSLDHAVRAGDEQYF. The CDR3 coding sequence is TGTGCCAGCAGTTTAGACCATGCGGTTCGGGCGGGCGACGAGCAGTACTTC. The chain recombines TRBV28 with TRBJ2-7, with D tentatively TRBD2 (5 bases). The ends were cut back, 2 bases at V and 5 bases at J, with 22 bases in the middle. This CDR3 contains 17 residues. Germline V gene data show CDR1 as MDHEN and CDR2 as SYDVKM.

The chain links TRBV2 to TRBJ2-7; tentatively, D is TRBD2 (6 bases). Germline values: CDR1 SNHLY, CDR2 FYNNEI. The CDR3 has 13 residues. V lost 5 bases, J lost 7 bases, and 15 bases lay in between. The CDR3 loop reads CASSLGRGGEQYF. The CDR3 coding sequence is TGTGCCAGCAGTCTGGGTCGAGGAGGGGAGCAGTACTTC. The variable domain in full, completed from reference TRBV2 and TRBJ2-7, reads EPEVTQTPSHQVTQMGQEVILRCVPISNHLYFYWYRQILGQKVEFLVSFYNNEISEKSEIFDDQFSVERPDGSNFTLKIRSTKLEDSAMYFCASSLGRGGEQYFGPGTRLTVT.